This entry lists 5 T cell receptor beta chains sequenced from one sample in a study of T cell responses to AZD1222 COVID-19 vaccine (dated by TCRdb to the early 2020s). Libraries were prepared through the immunoSEQ multiplex PCR assay. TCRdb mirrors the immuneACCESS table, restricted to in-frame sequences. Some clones are absent from its copies; in checked studies, under half trace to an unresolved V gene, and the reason for the others is unknown. The sample table contains 70,000 to 90,000 clones; only one count was recorded for about nine tenths of them. The top ten constitute approximately 3% of the sample. Sample time point, as interpreted from the label and publication: baseline before first vaccination. Source: peripheral blood, taken on day 0 of AZD1222 vaccination. The receptors shown here come from an adult in good health.

The gene calls are TRBV11-2 and TRBJ1-3; 7 bases map to TRBD1. The CDR3 has 14 amino acids. Germline V CDR1 and CDR2: SGHAT, FQNNGV. V dropped 7 bases and J dropped 3; count of bases not matched to a gene: 6. The CDR3 sequence: CASNRQGVGNTIYF. The CDR3 DNA reads as TGTGCCAGCAACCGACAGGGTGTTGGAAACACCATATATTTT.

This clone showed up just once. The chain uses TRBV4-1 and TRBJ2-3; D gene uncertain. The V gene lost 1 base and the J gene lost 4 bases, with 12 bases spanning the gap. The CDR3 consists of 15 residues. Germline-derived CDR1 and CDR2 are MGHRA and YSYEKL. CDR3 DNA sequence: TGCGCCAGCAGCCAAGGGGGTCGTAAGGCAGATACGCAGTATTTT. Translating it yields CASSQGGRKADTQYF.

The chain has TRBV6-6 and TRBJ1-1; D may be TRBD1 (6 bases). Germline V gene data show CDR1 as MNHNY and CDR2 as SVGAGI (reference sequence). The CDR3 spans 14 residues. The germline V and J ends were trimmed by 4 bases and 2 bases, with 11 bases remaining between them. CDR3 DNA: TGTGCCAGCAGTTCCCAGGGGAGCAACACTGAAGCTTTCTTT. Protein sequence: CASSSQGSNTEAFF.

The chain links TRBV5-1 to TRBJ2-7, with TRBD1 matching over 7 bases. From germline, CDR1 is SGHRS and CDR2 YFSETQ. V dropped 5 bases and J dropped 3; count of bases not matched to a gene: 5. This CDR3 comprises 13 residues. CDR3 sequence reads: CASSGTVNYEQYF. The CDR3 DNA reads TGCGCCAGCAGTGGGACAGTCAACTACGAGCAGTACTTC.

V and J are TRBV2 and TRBJ1-5, with D tentatively TRBD1 (6 bases). V lost 3 bases and J lost 0, with 9 bases in between. CDR3 length equals 15 residues. The germline V gene encodes CDR1 SNHLY and CDR2 FYNNEI. The CDR3 nucleotides read TGTGCCAGCAGTGAGGACAGTTATAGCAATCAGCCCCAGCATTTT. Translating gives CASSEDSYSNQPQHF.